Below are 21 T cell receptor beta chains sequenced from a single sample in a study of shared clonotypes between healthy human individuals. Produced via immunoSEQ multiplex PCR; TCRdb's table is partial and in-frame only. The data show 1.5 million to 2.5 million clones, approximately 94% seen once. Terminally differentiated effector memory CD45RA+ cells were left out of the naive CD8 fraction, which was CD45RO-negative and positively selected for CCR7. Sample: naive CD8+ T cells sorted from blood. These receptors all stem from a man in his late teens or twenties in good health.

This sequence joins TRBV15 and TRBJ2-7, with 11 bases that match TRBD2. The CDR3 sequence is 17 residues long. In germline, CDR1 is LNHNV, CDR2 YYDKDF (reference sequence). Unmatched junction bases numbered 6, after V lost 0 bases and J lost 2 bases. The DNA for the CDR3 is TGTGCCACCAGCAGAGACTGGGGACTAGCGGAGACCTACGAGCAGTACTTC. Translated, it gives CATSRDWGLAETYEQYF.

This clone showed up just once. V usage is TRBV9 and J usage is TRBJ2-6, with D perhaps TRBD1 (7 bases). The V gene lost 4 bases and the J gene lost 0 bases, with 20 bases spanning the gap. Germline V gives CDR1 SGDLS, CDR2 YYNGEE. The CDR3 spans 19 residues. The CDR3 DNA is TGTGCCAGCAGCCCGTGGGGCGGGACAGCAAACTCTGGGGCCAACGTCCTGACTTTC. Amino acid sequence: CASSPWGGTANSGANVLTF. The full variable domain, rest sourced from reference TRBV9 and TRBJ2-6, is DSGVTQTPKHLITATGQRVTLRCSPRSGDLSVYWYQQSLDQGLQFLIQYYNGEERAKGNILERFSAQQFPDLHSELNLSSLELGDSALYFCASSPWGGTANSGANVLTFGAGSRLTVL.

The rearrangement joins TRBV7-2 to TRBJ2-1; D remains unclear. The V end lost 5 bases, the J end lost 4 bases, and 9 bases lay between the germline ends. The CDR3 loop spans 13 amino acids. Germline lookup yields CDR1 SGHTA and CDR2 FQGNSA. The CDR3 sequence: CASSATTYNEQFF. CDR3 in DNA: TGTGCCAGCAGCGCCACTACTTACAATGAGCAGTTCTTC.

J is TRBJ1-1 and V is TRBV5-5; D might be TRBD1 (6 bases). Trimming shortened V by 6 bases and J by 4 bases, and 13 bases separated the two germline ends. This CDR3 is built from 13 residues. CDR1 is SGHKS, CDR2 YYEKEE, per germline (reference sequence). Here the CDR3 DNA reads TGTGCCAGCAACGAGGGGGGGGTCACTGAAGCTTTCTTT. Protein sequence: CASNEGGVTEAFF.

The chain is built from TRBV30 and TRBJ1-2, with a possible D match to TRBD1 (5 bases). The germline V and J ends were trimmed by 4 bases and 8 bases, with 11 bases remaining between them. Germline CDR1 reads GTSNPN; CDR2 reads SVGIG (reference sequence). CDR3 length equals 11 residues. The CDR3 sequence: CAWTQGSGYTF. The CDR3 DNA follows: TGTGCCTGGACCCAGGGAAGCGGCTACACCTTC.

The genes are TRBV5-4 and TRBJ2-3, with TRBD2 identical over 9 bases. This CDR3 is 15 amino acids long. Germline CDR1 SGHNT, CDR2 YYREEE (reference sequence). After removal of 6 bases from V and 0 bases from J, the junction contained 5 bases not matched to a gene. CDR3: CASTPSGGSTDTQYF. In DNA, the CDR3 is TGTGCCAGCACCCCCAGCGGGGGGAGCACAGATACGCAGTATTTT.

This clone occurred once. This chain uses TRBV7-2 with TRBJ1-6; 11 nucleotides align to TRBD1. V trimming: 5 bases; J trimming: 9 bases; junction bases outside the gene matches: 3. The CDR3 length is 14 residues. Germline V gene lookup returns CDR1 SGHTA and CDR2 FQGNSA. This CDR3 is CASSRGQGGSPLHF. The DNA for the CDR3 is TGTGCCAGCAGCAGGGGACAGGGGGGTTCACCCCTCCACTTT. The complete variable domain, with remaining parts taken from reference TRBV7-2 and TRBJ1-6, reads GAGVSQSPSNKVTEKGKDVELRCDPISGHTALYWYRQSLGQGLEFLIYFQGNSAPDKSGLPSDRFSAERTGGSVSTLTIQRTQQEDSAVYLCASSRGQGGSPLHFGNGTRLTVT.

The chain recombines TRBV27 with TRBJ2-7; 7 positions match TRBD2. The germline gives CDR1 MNHEY, CDR2 SMNVEV (reference sequence). The length of the CDR3 is 16 residues. Unmatched junction bases numbered 17, after V lost 7 bases and J lost 5 bases. CDR3 protein: CASTLIGVAGTHEQYF. The CDR3 coding sequence is TGTGCCAGCACCCTAATTGGAGTAGCGGGTACCCACGAGCAGTACTTC.

This chain links TRBV5-1 with TRBJ1-3, with TRBD1 matching over 10 bases. The CDR3 has 16 residues. Germline V gene lookup returns CDR1 SGHRS and CDR2 YFSETQ. Losses at the gene ends were 4 bases for V and 1 base for J; bases not matched to a gene: 5. DNA of the CDR3: TGCGCCAGCAGCCCGGGGACAGGGGATTCTGGAAACACCATATATTTT. It specifies CASSPGTGDSGNTIYF. The full variable domain, with the rest looked up from reference TRBV5-1 and TRBJ1-3, is KAGVTQTPRYLIKTRGQQVTLSCSPISGHRSVSWYQQTPGQGLQFLFEYFSETQRNKGNFPGRFSGRQFSNSRSEMNVSTLELGDSALYLCASSPGTGDSGNTIYFGEGSWLTVV.

A word on this clone: This sample also contains other DNA sequences that code for the same CDR3. The chain uses TRBV10-3 and TRBJ2-3; D remains unclear. Deletions cut 6 bases from V and 1 base from J, with 2 bases between. Germline loops: CDR1 ENHRY, CDR2 SYGVKD. The CDR3 contains 11 residues. The CDR3 DNA reads as TGTGCCATCAGAGGCACAGATACGCAGTATTTT. Its translation is CAIRGTDTQYF.

The chain is built from TRBV4-3 and TRBJ2-1; 8 nucleotides align to TRBD2. CDR1 and CDR2 (germline): LGHNA, YSLEER. The CDR3 length is 16 residues. With 0 bases clipped from V and 8 bases from J, the junction kept 9 bases outside the gene matches. The CDR3 spells CASSQEGAGEFDEQFF. As DNA, the CDR3 is TGCGCCAGCAGCCAAGAGGGAGCGGGAGAGTTTGATGAGCAGTTCTTC.

The V gene is TRBV11-1, the J gene TRBJ1-2, with TRBD1 matching over 8 bases. This CDR3 region has 14 residues. Germline loops: CDR1 SGHAT, CDR2 FQDESV (reference sequence). V shed 5 bases and J 5 bases; nucleotides not matched to a gene: 7. The CDR3 DNA reads TGTGCCAGCAGCCCAGGACAGGGCTGGTATGGCTACACCTTC. This sequence encodes CASSPGQGWYGYTF.

The V and J genes are TRBV6-6 and TRBJ1-1; D remains unclear. Trimming stripped 0 bases from V and 7 bases from J, with 9 bases between. The CDR3 covers 13 residues. Germline assignment: CDR1 MNHNY and CDR2 SVGAGI (reference sequence). The CDR3 DNA is TGTGCCAGCAGTTACTCTGGCAGTTATGAAGCTTTCTTT. Its protein is CASSYSGSYEAFF.

The rearrangement links TRBV28 to TRBJ2-1, with D tentatively TRBD2 (6 bases). This CDR3 region has 15 residues. V dropped 2 bases and J dropped 5 bases, with 13 bases sitting between them. Looked up from germline, CDR1 is MDHEN and CDR2 is SYDVKM. This chain's CDR3 is CASSLGDFIHNEQFF. Written as DNA, the CDR3 is TGTGCCAGCAGTTTAGGGGACTTTATTCACAATGAGCAGTTCTTC.

In this sample, this clone turned up once. J is TRBJ1-4 and V is TRBV2; no reliable D call. In germline, CDR1 is SNHLY, CDR2 FYNNEI. CDR3 length equals 17 residues. The V and J ends lost 0 bases and 2 bases respectively, with 13 bases between them. Written as DNA, the CDR3 is TGTGCCAGCAGTGAAGCGGATTGGGATGACACTAATGAAAAACTGTTTTTT. It yields the protein CASSEADWDDTNEKLFF.

CDR3 in amino acids: CATSTGTGGPQHF. For the CDR3, the DNA is TGTGCCACCTCGACAGGAACTGGGGGGCCCCAGCATTTT. This chain joins TRBV6-5 and TRBJ1-5; TRBD1 is a possible D gene (6 bases). Trimming cost V 10 bases and J 9 bases, with 19 bases left between them. CDR3 size: 13 residues. Germline V CDR1 and CDR2: MNHEY, SVGAGI.

As regards this clone: The same CDR3 also results from other DNA sequences found in this sample. The chain employs TRBV6-1 and TRBJ1-6; D unresolved. Deletions cut 3 bases from V and 0 bases from J, with 12 bases between. This CDR3 is built from 17 residues. In germline, CDR1 is MNHNS, CDR2 SASEGT. The chain's CDR3 is CASSEAAVSSYNSPLHF. The CDR3 DNA is TGTGCCAGCAGTGAGGCAGCAGTAAGCTCCTATAATTCACCCCTCCACTTT.

This chain connects TRBV28 to TRBJ1-4; no clear D gene. This CDR3 has 13 residues. V gave up 2 bases and J gave up 3 bases, with 4 bases separating them. Germline CDR1 and CDR2: MDHEN and SYDVKM. In nucleotides, the CDR3 is TGTGCCAGCAGTTTAAGGGCTAATGAAAAACTGTTTTTT. It specifies CASSLRANEKLFF.

Regarding this clone: At the DNA level, this CDR3 is encoded by other sequences in the same sample as well. The V call is TRBV27, the J call TRBJ2-7; D possibly corresponds to TRBD2 (5 bases). Trimming took 0 bases from V and 2 from J, leaving 8 bases between them. This CDR3 is 14 amino acids long. Germline V gene lookup returns CDR1 MNHEY and CDR2 SMNVEV (reference sequence). CDR3 nucleotides: TGTGCCAGCAGTTTATCCGGAGGACCCTACGAGCAGTACTTC. It specifies CASSLSGGPYEQYF.

The V and J genes are TRBV30 and TRBJ1-5, with TRBD1 identical over 9 bases. The germline CDR1 and CDR2 sequences are GTSNPN and SVGIG (reference sequence). The CDR3 is 16 residues long. V lost 0 bases to trimming and J lost 7 bases; unmatched junction nucleotides: 10. The CDR3 coding sequence is TGTGCCTGGAGTGTACACGGGACAGGGTTTTGGCAGCCCCAGCATTTT. It is translated as CAWSVHGTGFWQPQHF.

The rearrangement joins TRBV27 to TRBJ2-3; D remains ambiguous. The V end lost 4 bases, the J end lost 0 bases, and 11 bases lay between the germline ends. This CDR3 contains 15 residues. CDR1 and CDR2 (germline): MNHEY, SMNVEV (reference sequence). DNA for the CDR3: TGTGCCAGCAGTTCCTTCCCTACCAGCACAGATACGCAGTATTTT. Translated, it gives CASSSFPTSTDTQYF.